A selection of T cell receptor beta chains follows, all from one sample in a study of cytomegalovirus exposure and HLA in healthy donors. The assay was immunoSEQ multiplex PCR, and TCRdb's table has in-frame clones only and misses some. Here the sample spans roughly 190,000 clones, around 76% being singletons. Material for sequencing was PBMCs. The receptor source for this set is a woman aged 25 to 39 in good health and CMV-seropositive. CDR3s include the opening cysteine and the closing phenylalanine or tryptophan. Each record gives: CDR3 DNA, CDR3 protein, J gene, V gene, clone size, D gene. D genes are given only for firm matches. The size field is filled for only some rows; it gives once, few, many or a size class.

TGTGCCAGCAGCCGAGCGGGGATCGAGCAGTACTTC,CASSRAGIEQYF,TRBJ2-7,TRBV27,NA,TRBD2
TGTGCCAGCAGTGGAGGGCTTAACTATGGCTACACCTTC,CASSGGLNYGYTF,TRBJ1-2,TRBV2,NA,NA
TGTGCCAGCAGTGGTAATACGCAGTATTTT,CASSGNTQYF,TRBJ2-3,TRBV25-1,few,NA
TGTGCCAGCAGCTCGGGGGACTATGGCTACACCTTC,CASSSGDYGYTF,TRBJ1-2,TRBV5-4,NA,NA
TGTGCCAGCAGCTTAAGTGGGTGGGGCAACCCAGATACGCAGTATTTT,CASSLSGWGNPDTQYF,TRBJ2-3,TRBV7-7,NA,NA
TGTGCCAGCAGTTACGACGAGGTCACTGAAGCTTTCTTT,CASSYDEVTEAFF,TRBJ1-1,TRBV14,NA,NA
TGTGCCAGCATCCTTCGCGCAGGGAACACTGAAGCTTTCTTT,CASILRAGNTEAFF,TRBJ1-1,TRBV27,NA,NA
TGTGCCAGCAGCCCCCAGACAGGGGTAGGGGCCAACGTCCTGACTTTC,CASSPQTGVGANVLTF,TRBJ2-6,TRBV14,NA,TRBD1
TGCAGCGACGGGGACAGGCGAAGCACAGATACGCAGTATTTT,CSDGDRRSTDTQYF,TRBJ2-3,TRBV29-1,NA,TRBD1
TGTGCCAGCTCACCTCCCGGGACTAGCGGTGAGCAGTTCTTC,CASSPPGTSGEQFF,TRBJ2-1,TRBV18,NA,TRBD2
TGTGCCATCACTGGACAGGGAAGGACTGAAGCTTTCTTT,CAITGQGRTEAFF,TRBJ1-1,TRBV10-3,NA,TRBD1
TGTGCCTGGGAGAGACAGGGGCGATATGGCTACACCTTC,CAWERQGRYGYTF,TRBJ1-2,TRBV30,NA,TRBD1
TGTGCCACCAGCAGAGGTACTGCTGGGGCCAACGTCCTGACTTTC,CATSRGTAGANVLTF,TRBJ2-6,TRBV15,NA,NA
TGTGCCAGCAAAGTTGGAGTCTTTGGGACAGGGAACGGTAATGGCTACACCTTC,CASKVGVFGTGNGNGYTF,TRBJ1-2,TRBV28,NA,TRBD1
TGTGCCAGCAGTCACGACGGAGGTGGGTACACTGAAGCTTTCTTT,CASSHDGGGYTEAFF,TRBJ1-1,TRBV6-5,NA,NA
TGTGCCAGCAGGCCCGGGACAGCCAACTATGGCTACACCTTC,CASRPGTANYGYTF,TRBJ1-2,TRBV28,NA,TRBD1
TGCAGCGTTGAGGTCCCTAGCGGGTCCCCCTACGAGCAGTACTTC,CSVEVPSGSPYEQYF,TRBJ2-7,TRBV29-1,NA,TRBD2
TGTGCCAGCAGCCGCCGGAGGACAGGGCAAGATCGACGGACTGAAGCTTTCTTT,CASSRRRTGQDRRTEAFF,TRBJ1-1,TRBV7-9,NA,TRBD1
TGTGCCAGCAGTTTGGCAGGGGGTAATAGCGGGGAGCTGTTTTTT,CASSLAGGNSGELFF,TRBJ2-2,TRBV7-2,NA,TRBD1
TGTGCCAGCAGCTTGGTTGGGACAGGGAATTACGAGCAGTACTTC,CASSLVGTGNYEQYF,TRBJ2-7,TRBV5-8,NA,TRBD1
TGTGCCAGCAGTTTAGGACAGGGGGCGGACACTGAAGCTTTCTTT,CASSLGQGADTEAFF,TRBJ1-1,TRBV28,NA,TRBD1
TGTGCCAGCAGTTTACAGTCGGCCAACTCTGGAAACACCATATATTTT,CASSLQSANSGNTIYF,TRBJ1-3,TRBV2,once,NA
TGTGCCTGGAGAAGCCGGGGAAGTTTGTACGAGCAGTACTTC,CAWRSRGSLYEQYF,TRBJ2-7,TRBV30,NA,NA
TGCGCCAGCAGCTTGGCCGCCGGGGGGCAATCTGGCTACACCTTC,CASSLAAGGQSGYTF,TRBJ1-2,TRBV5-1,few,NA
TGTGCCAGCAGCCTAGCGGGAGGCCTGTACAATGAGCAGTTCTTC,CASSLAGGLYNEQFF,TRBJ2-1,TRBV7-2,few,TRBD2
TGTGCCAGTAGTTTCGATGACAGTCTCTATGAAAAACTGTTTTTT,CASSFDDSLYEKLFF,TRBJ1-4,TRBV19,few,NA
TGTGCCAGCTCACCCACCGGCTTGAGGACAGGGGGCACTGAAGCTTTCTTT,CASSPTGLRTGGTEAFF,TRBJ1-1,TRBV18,NA,TRBD1
TGTGCCAGCAGCCAAGGGCGGGCAGGGGATCATGAAAAACTGTTTTTT,CASSQGRAGDHEKLFF,TRBJ1-4,TRBV7-9,NA,NA
TGTGCCATCAGTGAGGACAGGGACGGTGGCTACACCTTC,CAISEDRDGGYTF,TRBJ1-2,TRBV10-3,NA,TRBD1
TGTGCCAGCAGCACAAGCGGGAGCTCCTACAATGAGCAGTTCTTC,CASSTSGSSYNEQFF,TRBJ2-1,TRBV11-2,NA,TRBD2
TGTGCCAGCAGCTTAGAATGGGACAGGGTCTACAATGAGCAGTTCTTC,CASSLEWDRVYNEQFF,TRBJ2-1,TRBV7-2,few,TRBD1
TGCAGCGTTGGACAGGGTTCCTACGAGCAGTACTTC,CSVGQGSYEQYF,TRBJ2-7,TRBV29-1,NA,TRBD1
TGTGCCAGCAGTTACTCGTGGCACCAGTACCAAGAGACCCAGTACTTC,CASSYSWHQYQETQYF,TRBJ2-5,TRBV6-5,NA,NA
TGTGCCAACCCTGACCAGGACATGAAGCAGTTCTTC,CANPDQDMKQFF,TRBJ2-1,TRBV6-1,NA,NA
TGTGCCAGCATCGTCGGGTACAGGGGATCCTACAATGAGCAGTTCTTC,CASIVGYRGSYNEQFF,TRBJ2-1,TRBV6-6,NA,TRBD1
TGTGCCAGCTCACCGATATTACAGAGCCACGGCGAGCAGTACTTC,CASSPILQSHGEQYF,TRBJ2-7,TRBV18,few,NA
TGTGCCAGCAAGACTAGCCCGTCCTACAATGAGCAGTTCTTC,CASKTSPSYNEQFF,TRBJ2-1,TRBV6-1,few,TRBD2
TGCGCCAGCAGCTTCGTAGCGGGAGTTAGCTCCTACAATGAGCAGTTCTTC,CASSFVAGVSSYNEQFF,TRBJ2-1,TRBV5-1,NA,TRBD2